Given below is one TCR beta chain in context. The CDR3 covers 15 residues. The V and J ends lost 0 bases and 6 bases, in that order; junction bases with no gene match: 3. The germline V gene encodes CDR1 SEHNR and CDR2 FQNEAQ (reference sequence). The entry originates in a study of cytomegalovirus exposure and HLA in healthy donors. Turning to the study itself: A data release that came early held around 85 million unique TCRs from HLA-typed donors.

The PCR had 60 Vbeta and 13 Jbeta primers. Only in-frame clones appear in the TCRdb table, and some are missing; sequencing was by immunoSEQ multiplex PCR. Its listing shows 150,000 or so clones. Donors were nominally healthy when sampled, though unrecorded immune exposures were likely. The TCR sequence derives from a woman aged 45 to 65 in good health and CMV-seronegative. The rearrangement uses TRBV7-9 and TRBJ2-3, with TRBD1 matching over 10 bases. The sequenced material came from PBMCs. The CDR3 bases are TGTGCCAGCAGCTTAGCGGGACAGGGGAGGGATACGCAGTATTTT. This gives the protein CASSLAGQGRDTQYF.